These 26 T cell receptor beta chains originate from one sample sequenced in a study of cytotoxic CD8 clonotypes in ibrutinib-treated CLL. Using immunoSEQ multiplex PCR, the repertoire was profiled, and TCRdb retains in-frame clones only, with some absent. The top ten clones hold 7.5% to 8% of a sample with around 150,000 clones, 80% of them seen once. Sequenced material: PBMCs, taken after 36 months of ibrutinib treatment. The receptors stem from a human donor with chronic lymphocytic leukemia.

The chain carries TRBV11-2 and TRBJ2-1; maybe TRBD1 (6 bases). CDR3 size: 14 residues. The ends were cut back, 6 bases at V and 5 bases at J, with 14 bases in the middle. CDR1 is SGHAT, CDR2 FQNNGV, per germline. The CDR3 is CASSYYAGDNEQFF. The CDR3 DNA follows: TGTGCCAGCAGTTATTATGCAGGGGACAATGAGCAGTTCTTC. Supplemented by reference TRBV11-2 and TRBJ2-1, the full variable domain reads EAGVAQSPRYKIIEKRQSVAFWCNPISGHATLYWYQQILGQGPKLLIQFQNNGVVDDSQLPKDRFSAERLKGVDSTLKIQPAKLEDSAVYLCASSYYAGDNEQFFGPGTRLTVL.

The chain joins TRBV19 to TRBJ2-1; 7 bases are a match to TRBD2. V was pared by 3 bases and J by 2 bases, with 4 bases of the junction left unmatched. Germline V gene data show CDR1 as LNHDA and CDR2 as SQIVND (reference sequence). The CDR3 loop spans 15 amino acids. CDR3 in amino acids: CASSIGRGPYNEQFF. The CDR3 nucleotides are TGTGCCAGTAGTATTGGGAGGGGACCCTACAATGAGCAGTTCTTC.

The rearrangement joins TRBV6-5 to TRBJ2-7; possibly TRBD1 or TRBD2 for D (5 bases each). Trimming took off 4 bases at V and 6 bases at J, with 13 bases between the two ends. CDR1 is MNHEY, CDR2 SVGAGI, per germline. The CDR3 extends over 13 amino acids. In nucleotides, the CDR3 is TGTGCCAGCAGTTTAGCCGGGACGGCCGAGCAGTACTTC. Translating gives CASSLAGTAEQYF.

The chain recombines TRBV28 with TRBJ1-1; D is unresolved. This CDR3 contains 12 residues. Per the germline V gene, CDR1 is MDHEN and CDR2 is SYDVKM. Trimming removed 7 bases at V and 11 bases at J, with 17 bases between. The CDR3, as DNA: TGTGCCAGCACCGGGATCATATTTGTCGCTTTCTTT. Translation gives CASTGIIFVAFF. The variable domain in full, completed from reference TRBV28 and TRBJ1-1, reads DVKVTQSSRYLVKRTGEKVFLECVQDMDHENMFWYRQDPGLGLRLIYFSYDVKMKEKGDIPEGYSVSREKKERFSLILESASTNQTSMYLCASTGIIFVAFFGQGTRLTVV.

The V call is TRBV7-9, the J call TRBJ2-7; 8 nucleotides align to TRBD1. CDR1 and CDR2 (germline): SEHNR, FQNEAQ (reference sequence). The CDR3 contains 15 residues. V was pared by 5 bases and J by 6 bases, with 12 bases of the junction left unmatched. CDR3 loop: CASSQAGQAKLEQYF. CDR3 DNA sequence: TGTGCCAGCAGCCAGGCGGGACAGGCTAAACTCGAGCAGTACTTC.

The chain employs TRBV7-9 and TRBJ2-7; no reliable D call. This CDR3 contains 12 residues. Germline assignment: CDR1 SEHNR and CDR2 FQNEAQ (reference sequence). Trimming stripped 4 bases from V and 2 bases from J, with 6 bases between. The CDR3 sequence is CASSSQAYEQYF. Here the CDR3 DNA reads TGTGCCAGCAGCTCCCAAGCCTACGAGCAGTACTTC. Based on the CDR3 plus reference TRBV7-9 and TRBJ2-7, the full variable domain is DTGVSQNPRHKITKRGQNVTFRCDPISEHNRLYWYRQTLGQGPEFLTYFQNEAQLEKSRLLSDRFSAERPKGSFSTLEIQRTEQGDSAMYLCASSSQAYEQYFGPGTRLTVT.

The chain combines TRBV9 with TRBJ2-3; 11 bases fit TRBD2. In germline, CDR1 is SGDLS, CDR2 YYNGEE. The CDR3 length is 18 residues. The ends lost 2 bases at V and 0 bases at J; junction bases unmatched: 8. In DNA, the CDR3 is TGTGCCAGCAGCGTGGCCGGTCTAGCGGGGGGAAGCACAGATACGCAGTATTTT. Translating gives CASSVAGLAGGSTDTQYF.

The genes are TRBV9 and TRBJ1-4, with no clear D. CDR3 length equals 15 residues. The V gene lost 0 bases and the J gene lost 4 bases, with 10 bases spanning the gap. The germline CDR1 and CDR2 sequences are SGDLS and YYNGEE. CDR3 sequence: CASSVGIAFNEKLFF. CDR3 sequence (DNA): TGTGCCAGCAGCGTAGGTATAGCCTTTAATGAAAAACTGTTTTTT.

The chain joins TRBV27 to TRBJ2-1; D ambiguous. V was cut by 6 bases and J by 0 bases, with 12 bases left in between. This CDR3 has 15 amino acids. Germline V gene sequence: CDR1 MNHEY, CDR2 SMNVEV (reference sequence). The CDR3 loop is CASSTGPSSYNEQFF. In nucleotides, the CDR3 is TGTGCCAGCAGCACCGGGCCTAGCTCCTACAATGAGCAGTTCTTC.

V usage is TRBV20-1 and J usage is TRBJ2-1, with TRBD2 as a possible D gene (5 bases). CDR1 and CDR2 (germline): DFQATT, SNEGSKA (reference sequence). This CDR3 is built from 11 residues. V lost 5 bases, J lost 8 bases, and 10 bases lay in between. The DNA of the CDR3 is TGCAGTGCTCCACTAGTTTATGAGCAGTTCTTC. It yields the protein CSAPLVYEQFF.

The chain employs TRBV9 and TRBJ2-1, with no clear D. This CDR3 contains 16 residues. Germline V lookup: CDR1 SGDLS, CDR2 YYNGEE. The V and J ends lost 0 bases and 5 bases respectively, with 15 bases between them. CDR3 sequence reads: CASSVDGNSRHNEQFF. In DNA, the CDR3 is TGTGCCAGCAGCGTAGATGGCAATAGCAGACACAATGAGCAGTTCTTC.

This clone has a handful of counts. The rearrangement uses TRBV7-6 and TRBJ2-7, with D perhaps TRBD1 (6 bases). Trimming left V 0 bases short and J 13 bases short, with 13 bases between. Germline loops: CDR1 SGHVS, CDR2 FNYEAQ. This CDR3 contains 12 residues. In DNA form, the CDR3 reads TGTGCCAGCAGCTTAGCGCCGGGACACCTATACTTC. As protein: CASSLAPGHLYF.

This clone was counted a single time. The chain links TRBV7-3 to TRBJ2-2; 9 bases match TRBD1. The CDR3 is made up of 16 amino acids. CDR1 is SGHTA and CDR2 is FQGTGA in the germline V gene. After removal of 5 bases from V and 9 bases from J, the junction contained 13 bases not matched to a gene. The CDR3 here is CASSAMSRTGVRELFF. In DNA form, the CDR3 reads TGTGCCAGCAGCGCAATGTCACGGACAGGGGTTCGGGAGCTGTTTTTT. The full variable domain, rest sourced from reference TRBV7-3 and TRBJ2-2, is GAGVSQTPSNKVTEKGKYVELRCDPISGHTALYWYRQSLGQGPEFLIYFQGTGAADDSGLPNDRFFAVRPEGSVSTLKIQRTERGDSAVYLCASSAMSRTGVRELFFGEGSRLTVL.

The V gene is TRBV19, the J gene TRBJ2-2, with TRBD1 as a possible D gene (6 bases). The V end lost 3 bases, the J end lost 4 bases, and 12 bases lay between the germline ends. The germline CDR1 and CDR2 sequences are LNHDA and SQIVND (reference sequence). This CDR3 region has 15 residues. The CDR3 loop is CASSIRTGPTGELFF. CDR3 coding DNA: TGTGCCAGTAGTATTAGAACAGGGCCCACCGGGGAGCTGTTTTTT.

In this sample, this clone turned up a few times. The V call is TRBV2, the J call TRBJ1-5; D is uncertain. The V gene lost 9 bases and the J gene lost 3 bases, with 12 bases spanning the gap. The V gene's germline CDR1 is SNHLY and CDR2 FYNNEI. CDR3 length equals 13 residues. The CDR3 nucleotides read TGTGCCAGTCTCCGGGAGATCAATCAGCCCCAGCATTTT. Its translation is CASLREINQPQHF.

This clone was counted once. J is TRBJ1-5 and V is TRBV6-5, with D unresolved. The germline CDR1 and CDR2 sequences are MNHEY and SVGAGI. Deletions cut 6 bases from V and 4 bases from J, with 13 bases between. The CDR3 is 14 amino acids. The CDR3: CASSPLGWNQPQHF. The CDR3 DNA is TGTGCCAGCAGCCCCCTAGGTTGGAATCAGCCCCAGCATTTT.

The chain couples TRBV15 to TRBJ1-4; no definite D call. Germline assignment: CDR1 LNHNV and CDR2 YYDKDF (reference sequence). The CDR3 is 14 residues long. The ends were cut back, 5 bases at V and 2 bases at J, with 9 bases in the middle. In DNA, the CDR3 is TGTGCCACCAGCCTCCTGGGGACTAATGAAAAACTGTTTTTT. Its translation is CATSLLGTNEKLFF.

This clone occurred a few times. The chain links TRBV18 to TRBJ1-2, with 10 bases identical to TRBD1. CDR1 is KGHSH and CDR2 is LQKENI in the germline V gene. The CDR3 has 15 amino acids. After removal of 5 bases from V and 8 bases from J, the junction contained 11 bases not matched to a gene. As DNA, the CDR3 is TGTGCCAGCTCAACAAGGGACAGGGGAATGCGGGGCTACACCTTC. This gives the protein CASSTRDRGMRGYTF.

The chain employs TRBV28 and TRBJ2-2, with D perhaps TRBD1 (5 bases). Germline V gives CDR1 MDHEN, CDR2 SYDVKM. CDR3 size: 13 residues. Trimming removed 10 bases from V and 3 bases from J, with 12 bases in between. The CDR3 DNA reads TGTGCCACCCCGGACATCTACACCGGGGAGCTGTTTTTT. This sequence encodes CATPDIYTGELFF.

The chain recombines TRBV10-3 with TRBJ1-3, with 7 bases identical to TRBD1. Germline trimming cut 7 bases from V and 3 bases from J; bases unmatched to any gene: 6. The CDR3 spans 14 residues. Germline V CDR1 and CDR2: ENHRY, SYGVKD. In DNA form, the CDR3 reads TGTGCCATCATGCGACAGGGTTTTGGAAACACCATATATTTT. Translation: CAIMRQGFGNTIYF.

The V and J genes are TRBV18 and TRBJ1-2; 7 bases are a match to TRBD1. Germline CDR1 and CDR2: KGHSH and LQKENI. The CDR3 length is 15 residues. The J segment lost 2 bases and the V segment lost 3 bases, leaving 6 bases of the junction unmatched. In nucleotides, the CDR3 is TGTGCCAGCTCACCCGCTCAGGGGGAGAACTATGGCTACACCTTC. Its translation is CASSPAQGENYGYTF. Filled out from reference TRBV18 and TRBJ1-2, the complete variable domain reads NAGVMQNPRHLVRRRGQEARLRCSPMKGHSHVYWYRQLPEEGLKFMVYLQKENIIDESGMPKERFSAEFPKEGPSILRIQQVVRGDSAAYFCASSPAQGENYGYTFGSGTRLTVV.

The chain combines TRBV18 with TRBJ1-5; maybe TRBD1 (6 bases). The CDR3 contains 14 residues. Germline CDR1 reads KGHSH; CDR2 reads LQKENI. Trimming removed 0 bases at V and 5 bases at J, with 8 bases between. CDR3: CASSPPGGHQPQHF. CDR3 sequence (DNA): TGTGCCAGCTCACCACCGGGGGGCCATCAGCCCCAGCATTTT.

The chain employs TRBV10-2 and TRBJ2-7; D ambiguous. Looked up from germline, CDR1 is WSHSY and CDR2 is SAAADI. CDR3 length: 12 residues. The V end was cut by 7 bases, the J end by 2 bases, with 9 bases between. CDR3 sequence reads: CASTPWPYEQYF. The CDR3 DNA sequence: TGCGCCAGCACCCCCTGGCCCTACGAGCAGTACTTC.

This clone was observed a few times. The chain combines TRBV10-3 with TRBJ1-1; no definite D call. Germline assignment: CDR1 ENHRY and CDR2 SYGVKD. Trimming stripped 2 bases from V and 4 bases from J, with 8 bases between. The CDR3 has 13 residues. This CDR3 is CAISEVVFTEAFF. The CDR3 bases are TGTGCCATCAGTGAGGTGGTCTTCACTGAAGCTTTCTTT.

This clone occurred a few times. The V and J genes are TRBV14 and TRBJ1-2; D is ambiguous. The CDR3 spans 14 residues. The V gene's germline CDR1 is SGHDN and CDR2 FVKESK. V lost 4 bases and J 0 bases, leaving 9 bases between the germline ends. CDR3 in amino acids: CASSRMASNYGYTF. The CDR3, as DNA: TGTGCCAGCAGCCGTATGGCCTCTAACTATGGCTACACCTTC.

The chain is built from TRBV4-2 and TRBJ2-1; 9 bases align to TRBD1. With V trimmed by 4 bases and J by 1 base, 2 bases remained unmatched. The CDR3 extends over 15 amino acids. Germline assignment: CDR1 LGHNA and CDR2 YNFKEQ. CDR3 bases: TGTGCCAGCAGCCCCGGGACAGGGTCCTACAATGAGCAGTTCTTC. This translates into CASSPGTGSYNEQFF.